A selection of T cell receptor beta chains follows, all from one sample in a study of blood T cell repertoires in COVID-19. Here immunoSEQ multiplex PCR was the method, and the copy in TCRdb shows in-frame clones only, minus some. This table holds around 80,000 clones, roughly 80% found once. The source material was peripheral blood. Receptors originate from a woman older than 75 with acute or convalescent COVID-19. Each CDR3 is given with its conserved first and last residue. Clone size appears in some rows only: once, few, many, or a class for an expanded clone.

clone_size,v_call,cdr3_length,j_call,cdr3_aa
NA,TRBV3-1/TRBV3-2,16,TRBJ2-3,CASSPGQGISTDTQYF
NA,TRBV7-3,15,TRBJ1-6,CASSRDPGGNSPLHF
NA,TRBV9,14,TRBJ2-1,CASTTSGAYNEQFF
few,TRBV10-3,14,TRBJ1-4,CAISETRQSEKLFF
NA,TRBV9,14,TRBJ1-5,CASSGLTEDQPQHF
once,TRBV18,14,TRBJ1-1,CASSPRAGGTEAFF
NA,TRBV2,17,TRBJ2-7,CASSEQILAGGPVEQYF
NA,TRBV9,13,TRBJ2-2,CASSAPHSGELFF
few,TRBV7-2,16,TRBJ2-2,CASSSASGGQTGELFF
NA,TRBV30,12,TRBJ1-2,CAWSVDRGINAF
few,TRBV7-9,15,TRBJ2-2,CASSLRGTLTGELFF
NA,TRBV6-5,14,TRBJ1-5,CASSTDSSNQPQHF
NA,TRBV6-2/TRBV6-3,12,TRBJ2-7,CASSYITYEQYF
NA,TRBV6-5,16,TRBJ2-1,CASSYGWGGFDNEQFF
NA,TRBV7-6,16,TRBJ2-7,CASSVIFAGGSNEQYF
NA,TRBV28,16,TRBJ2-1,CASSSPRTGGSGLWFF
NA,TRBV21-1,14,TRBJ2-1,CASSPPGQNNEQFF
NA,TRBV5-1,13,TRBJ2-7,CASSLAGNNRWYF
NA,TRBV13,12,TRBJ1-1,CASSSPGGRAFF
NA,TRBV2,13,TRBJ1-2,CASSATEYYGYTF
NA,TRBV30,15,TRBJ1-5,CAWSVSRRSMAPQHF
NA,TRBV6-2/TRBV6-3,14,TRBJ1-5,CASSGQGSNQPQHF
NA,TRBV5-1,14,TRBJ1-4,CASAAGQGNEKLFF
NA,TRBV24-1,14,TRBJ2-5,CATSDIGTEETQYF
once,TRBV3-1/TRBV3-2,12,TRBJ1-6,CASSQDSGSLHF
NA,TRBV27,15,TRBJ1-6,CASSLGGPRNSPLHF
NA,TRBV30,16,TRBJ1-6,CAWSEGTVLNNSPLHF
few,TRBV7-2,15,TRBJ1-6,CASSYGQGYNSPLHF
NA,TRBV6-5,14,TRBJ2-7,CASKSRVGGLEQYF
NA,TRBV11-2,14,TRBJ2-7,CASSPSRGTYEQYF
NA,TRBV4-1,17,TRBJ1-2,CASSQGHQYPSRYGYTF
NA,TRBV19,16,TRBJ1-2,CASSIRGSTLGYGYTF
NA,TRBV19,13,TRBJ1-1,CASSSQGRTEAFF
few,TRBV7-2,15,TRBJ2-1,CASSLVAGADNEQFF
NA,TRBV28,18,TRBJ2-5,CASSSTGQGKVVAETQYF
NA,TRBV7-2,14,TRBJ2-7,CASSLRRGRYEQYF
NA,TRBV5-4,15,TRBJ1-1,CASSPTTGAGTEAFF
NA,TRBV9,15,TRBJ1-6,CASSVEGGVASPLHF
NA,TRBV5-6,14,TRBJ1-2,CASSLVLGADGYTF
NA,TRBV6-6,15,TRBJ2-5,CASSFRQGTRETQYF
NA,TRBV6-1,13,TRBJ1-1,CASSDLPRPEAFF
once,TRBV7-2,13,TRBJ1-5,CASSSGFQQPQHF